This T cell receptor beta chain was retrieved from a study of response to subunit inactivated influenza vaccine (dated by TCRdb to 2016 to 2019). The study in broad terms: The study used deep quantitative T cell receptor repertoire profiling to track responses to a trivalent subunit inactivated influenza vaccine.

For this clonotype: Its antigen specificity is not known. Base qualities were left out, and no much larger clone turns up one base away.

At the junction V is shortened by 6 bases and J by 0 bases; bases outside the gene matches: 4. The CDR3 numbers 16 residues from cysteine through phenylalanine. The only DNA kept is the CDR3, 48 bases in frame from the first base. The germline V gene yields ENHRY for CDR1 and SYGVKD for CDR2. What the work shows at the level of the full study, not this receptor alone: The authors proposed that each seasonal influenza vaccination may bring in only a limited number of new T cells.

The library came from RT-PCR. The sequencer listed for this sample is Illumina HiSeq 2500. The public reads were reprocessed in TCRdb via fastp at Q25 and MiXCR, keeping in-frame beta chains. Merged by CDR3 protein, the rows form single entries marked with the most common genes and DNA. The table for this sample lists around 540,000 distinct CDR3 sequences; 10% to 15% of them were counted only once. The ten largest clones add up to 10% of the sample. The receptor was isolated from a man aged 50 to 60 who received an inactivated influenza vaccine. Donor details come from another sample of the same person, matched by shared clones. The sample here was PBMCs from blood, taken on the day of vaccination. The sequence is built from TRBV10-3 and TRBJ2-2; the junction holds 10 bases that match TRBD1. The bases read TGTGCCATCAGCTTCGGGACAGGGGCGAACACCGGGGAGCTGTTTTTT. Translated, this is CAISFGTGANTGELFF.